The clone carrying this T cell receptor (beta chain) was recorded at least ten times. What it binds is not known. Each CDR3 protein gets one entry after TCRdb re-called the RT-PCR reads with MiXCR. The table lists under 550,000 distinct CDR3 sequences, approximately 7.8% of them singletons. The CDR3 runs to 13 residues. Trimming left V 6 bases short and J 6 bases short, with 15 bases between. The data were obtained in a study of response to subunit inactivated influenza vaccine. Whole-study findings and limits: Each seasonal influenza vaccination recruits few new T cells, the authors suggested.

Specimen: PBMCs from blood, collected approximately 25 months after vaccination. The chain has TRBV12-3 or TRBV12-4 and TRBJ2-7; D is possibly TRBD2 (5 bases). This sequence was found in a man aged 50 to 69 who received an inactivated influenza vaccine. The CDR3 DNA is TGTGCCAGCAGCTCCGGGGTAATACGCGAGCAGTACTTC. It is translated as CASSSGVIREQYF.